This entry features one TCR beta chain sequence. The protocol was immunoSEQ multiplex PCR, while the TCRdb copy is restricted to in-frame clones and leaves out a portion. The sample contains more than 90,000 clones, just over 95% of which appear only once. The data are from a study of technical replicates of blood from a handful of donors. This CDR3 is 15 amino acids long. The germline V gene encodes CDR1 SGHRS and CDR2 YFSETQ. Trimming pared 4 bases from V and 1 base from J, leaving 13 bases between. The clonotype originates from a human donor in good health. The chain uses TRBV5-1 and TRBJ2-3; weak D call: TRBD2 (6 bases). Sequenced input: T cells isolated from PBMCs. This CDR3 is CASSLRTGGTDTQYF. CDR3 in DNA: TGCGCCAGCAGCCTCCGGACGGGAGGCACAGATACGCAGTATTTT.